The rows below give T cell receptor beta chains drawn from one sample of a study of blood T cells in healthy people across ages. Using its own MiXCR run on the 5' RACE reads, TCRdb lists one record per CDR3 protein. The table shows some 890,000 distinct CDR3 sequences, with around 29% occurring only once. The sample was also reused in another study, on T cells of mothers and their children.

The source material was blood. These receptor sequences come from a middle-aged woman in good health. Each CDR3 is given with its conserved first and last residue. Each record gives: V gene, J gene, D gene, clone size, CDR3 DNA, CDR3 protein. A D gene is named only where the DNA matches it firmly. Only part of the rows carry a size: once, few, many, or a class if the clone is expanded.

TRBV14	TRBJ2-1	NA	few	TGTGCCAGCAGCCAAGATCCGGGGCGAGGCAATGAGCAGTTCTTC	CASSQDPGRGNEQFF
TRBV9	TRBJ2-3	TRBD1	NA	TGTGCCAGCAGCGTAGCTCAGGGGGCTTTCACAGATACGCAGTATTTT	CASSVAQGAFTDTQYF
TRBV12-3/TRBV12-4	TRBJ2-3	NA	NA	TGTGCCAGCAGTTTGGGGGGAGAGGGCACAGATACGCAGTATTTT	CASSLGGEGTDTQYF
TRBV2	TRBJ1-1	NA	many	TGTGCCAGCAGTTCACCCCGGGACCGAGGTTTTGGGGCTGAAGCTTTCTTT	CASSSPRDRGFGAEAFF
TRBV20-1	TRBJ2-7	TRBD2	many	TGCAGTGCTAGGGTGCGGGGGGGACCCTACGAGCAGTACTTC	CSARVRGGPYEQYF
TRBV7-2	TRBJ1-1	TRBD1	many	TGTGCCAGCAGCAACCGGGACAGGGGGCTGAAACGGCGAGCTTTCTTT	CASSNRDRGLKRRAFF
TRBV11-2	TRBJ2-1	NA	NA	TGTGCCAGCAGCTTAGATACATGGGCGTTGTACAATGAGCAGTTCTTC	CASSLDTWALYNEQFF
TRBV2	TRBJ2-3	NA	few	TGTGCCAGCAGCCCGAGCGCGGGGAGTACGCAGTATTTT	CASSPSAGSTQYF
TRBV9	TRBJ2-5	NA	many	TGTGCCAGCAGCGTAGGGGGGAAACAAGAGACCCAGTACTTC	CASSVGGKQETQYF
TRBV29-1	TRBJ1-1	TRBD1	few	TGCAGCTACCGACAGGGGGCCGCTGAAGCTTTCTTT	CSYRQGAAEAFF
TRBV5-1	TRBJ2-1	TRBD1	NA	TGCGCCAGCAGCCCCGGGACAGGGAGTATCAATGAGCAGTTCTTC	CASSPGTGSINEQFF
TRBV13	TRBJ2-3	TRBD2	NA	TGTGCCAGCAGCTTCCTAGCGGGGGCTTTCACAGATACGCAGTATTTT	CASSFLAGAFTDTQYF
TRBV28	TRBJ2-5	TRBD1	NA	TGTGCCAGCAGTGGGGCTGGACAGGGCGCTAAGTACTTC	CASSGAGQGAKYF
TRBV5-1	TRBJ1-1	NA	NA	TGCGCCAGCAGCTTGGACGGGTTTGAAGCTTTCTTT	CASSLDGFEAFF
TRBV7-7	TRBJ1-1	NA	NA	TGTGCTAGCAGCTTAGGGGAGGGGAATGAAGCTTTCTTT	CASSLGEGNEAFF
TRBV27	TRBJ1-5	TRBD1	NA	TGTGCCAGCAGCGGACAGGGGGATTTGCCCCAGCATTTT	CASSGQGDLPQHF
TRBV12-3/TRBV12-4	TRBJ2-1	NA	NA	TGTGCCAGCAGTTCCAATGCGGGGGCCGTAAATGAGCAGTTCTTC	CASSSNAGAVNEQFF
TRBV4-2	TRBJ2-3	TRBD2	few	TGTGCCAGCAGCCTGGGCCGGGGGGTAGATTACGCAGATACGCAGTATTTT	CASSLGRGVDYADTQYF
TRBV27	TRBJ1-1	TRBD1	NA	TGTGCCAGCAGCCCGGGGGGCGGACAGGGACGGGTGGGACGGTTAGAAGCTTTCTTT	CASSPGGGQGRVGRLEAFF
TRBV29-1	TRBJ2-7	TRBD1	NA	TGCAGCGTGACAGGGGATAGGTACGAGCAGTACTTC	CSVTGDRYEQYF
TRBV12-3/TRBV12-4	TRBJ2-5	TRBD1	many	TGTGCCAGCAGTCCCCGACAGGGTGCAGAGACCCAGTACTTC	CASSPRQGAETQYF
TRBV6-2/TRBV6-3	TRBJ1-1	NA	NA	TGTGCCAGTAGAGGACAGTTGAACACTGAAGCTTTCTTT	CASRGQLNTEAFF
TRBV28	TRBJ1-2	NA	few	TGTGCCAGCAGTCTCCCGGGACATTATTATGGCTACACCTTC	CASSLPGHYYGYTF
TRBV4-1	TRBJ2-2	NA	few	TGCGCCAGCAGTCAATGGGGATCGGCCGGGGAGCTGTTTTTT	CASSQWGSAGELFF
TRBV3-1	TRBJ1-2	TRBD1	NA	TGTGCCAGCAGCCAAGCTTACAGGGGGCGTCGAGTAAATTATGGCTACACCTTC	CASSQAYRGRRVNYGYTF
TRBV15	TRBJ1-2	NA	NA	TGTGCCACCAGCAGAGATGGCGGAAGAACTAGCTATGGCTACACCTTC	CATSRDGGRTSYGYTF
TRBV5-1	TRBJ2-7	TRBD2	NA	TGCGCCAGCAGCTACTGGGGCGGGGGAACCTACGAGCAGTACTTC	CASSYWGGGTYEQYF
TRBV27	TRBJ2-1	NA	NA	TGTGCCAGCAGTTCGCCCTGGGGGTACAATGAGCAGTTCTTC	CASSSPWGYNEQFF
TRBV7-8	TRBJ2-5	TRBD2	NA	TGTGCCAGCAGCTTTTTGGCGGGGGGGCCAGAGACCCAGTACTTC	CASSFLAGGPETQYF
TRBV28	TRBJ1-5	NA	few	TGTGCCAGCAGTGTCTTAGGGGATAGCAATCAGCCCCAGCATTTT	CASSVLGDSNQPQHF
TRBV5-5	TRBJ2-5	TRBD2	NA	TGTGCCAGCAGCTTGCTGCGGGGGACTCGAGAGACCCAGTACTTC	CASSLLRGTRETQYF
TRBV9	TRBJ1-4	NA	NA	TGTGCCAGCAGCGTAGAAATGGGGAATGAAAAACTGTTTTTT	CASSVEMGNEKLFF
TRBV28	TRBJ1-2	TRBD1	NA	TGTGCCAGCAGTTTACCGGGACAGGGCAATGGCTACACCTTC	CASSLPGQGNGYTF